The 5 T cell receptor beta chains below were found in one sample sequenced in a study of blood T cell repertoires in COVID-19. Sequencing used immunoSEQ multiplex PCR; TCRdb keeps in-frame clones, though not all of them. The profile shows 63,000 or so clones, around 92% of them singletons. Sequencing was carried out using peripheral blood. These receptors were collected from a man in his sixties with acute or convalescent COVID-19.

The genes are TRBV11-2 and TRBJ2-3; D call uncertain. This CDR3 is built from 12 residues. V was trimmed by 3 bases and J by 3 bases, leaving 4 bases between them. CDR1 is SGHAT, CDR2 FQNNGV, per germline. The CDR3 DNA sequence: TGTGCCAGCAGCTTTGTAACAGATACGCAGTATTTT. The encoded protein is CASSFVTDTQYF.

The chain couples TRBV27 to TRBJ1-4; 7 bases agree with TRBD1. Trimming cost V 5 bases and J 5 bases; bases outside gene matches: 11. The germline V gene encodes CDR1 MNHEY and CDR2 SMNVEV (reference sequence). This CDR3 has 16 residues. This CDR3 is CASSDSPGQRNEKLFF. CDR3 nucleotide sequence: TGTGCCAGCAGTGACAGTCCGGGACAGCGAAATGAAAAACTGTTTTTT.

This clone was counted once. The V call is TRBV5-6, the J call TRBJ1-3; D unresolved. The CDR3 consists of 15 residues. In germline, CDR1 is SGHDT, CDR2 YYEEEE. Between the trimmed V and J ends, which lost 3 bases and 1 base, there was a span of 11 bases. The CDR3 DNA reads as TGTGCCAGCAGCTCTGGGTGGGCATCTGGAAACACCATATATTTT. Encoded protein: CASSSGWASGNTIYF.

CDR3 bases: TGCGCCAGCAGCCAATACAGGGGTACTGAAGCTTTCTTT. It yields the protein CASSQYRGTEAFF. The chain carries TRBV4-1 and TRBJ1-1, with 7 bases aligning to TRBD1. With 2 bases clipped from V and 5 bases from J, the junction kept 2 bases outside the gene matches. There are 13 residues in the CDR3. Germline-derived CDR1 and CDR2 are MGHRA and YSYEKL.

The CDR3 reads CASSLKRPGNGEQYF. The CDR3 DNA reads TGTGCCAGCAGTTTAAAGAGGCCGGGGAACGGCGAGCAGTACTTC. The chain joins TRBV2 to TRBJ2-7; possible D gene TRBD2, 5 bases. The germline V gene has CDR1 SNHLY and CDR2 FYNNEI. V lost 5 bases, J lost 6 bases, and 20 bases lay in between. This CDR3 is built from 15 residues.